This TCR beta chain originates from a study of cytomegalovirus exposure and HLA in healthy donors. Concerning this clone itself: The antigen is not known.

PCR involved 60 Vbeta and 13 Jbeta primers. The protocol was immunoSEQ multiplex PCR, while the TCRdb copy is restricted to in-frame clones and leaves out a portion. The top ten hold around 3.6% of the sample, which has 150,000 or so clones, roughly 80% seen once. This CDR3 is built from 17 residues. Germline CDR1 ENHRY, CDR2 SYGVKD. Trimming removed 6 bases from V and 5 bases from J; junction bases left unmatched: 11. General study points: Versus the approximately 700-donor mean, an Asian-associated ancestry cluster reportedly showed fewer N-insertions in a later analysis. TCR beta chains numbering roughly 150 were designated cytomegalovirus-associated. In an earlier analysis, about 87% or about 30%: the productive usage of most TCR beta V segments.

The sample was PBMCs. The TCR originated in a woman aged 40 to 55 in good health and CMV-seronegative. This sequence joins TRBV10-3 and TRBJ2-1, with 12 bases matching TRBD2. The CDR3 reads CAIRTRLAGVNDNEQFF. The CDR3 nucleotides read TGTGCCATCAGGACCCGACTAGCGGGAGTCAATGACAATGAGCAGTTCTTC.